These 8 T cell receptor beta chains originate from one sample sequenced in a study of cytomegalovirus exposure and HLA in healthy donors. 60 Vbeta and 13 Jbeta primers were used in PCR. The repertoire was sequenced with immunoSEQ multiplex PCR; TCRdb's copy has only in-frame clones and lacks some. The profile shows 150,000 to 200,000 clones, about 79% of them singletons. Sequenced input: PBMCs. These receptor sequences come from a woman in her forties or fifties in good health and CMV-seropositive.

This clone was found a few times. The V gene is TRBV29-1, the J gene TRBJ2-3, with 9 bases identical to TRBD1. Germline CDR1 is SQVTM and CDR2 is ANQGSEA. CDR3 length: 15 amino acids. The V and J ends lost 6 bases and 2 bases, in that order; junction bases with no gene match: 9. For the CDR3, the DNA is TGCAGCGTACCCACGGACAGGGGCCCCACAGATACGCAGTATTTT. It encodes CSVPTDRGPTDTQYF.

The rearrangement links TRBV5-1 to TRBJ1-1; D might be TRBD1 (6 bases). Trimming shortened V by 1 base and J by 1 base, and 14 bases separated the two germline ends. The CDR3 is made up of 16 amino acids. Looked up from germline, CDR1 is SGHRS and CDR2 is YFSETQ. DNA of the CDR3: TGCGCCAGCAGCTTGTACGGGGACATTCCGAACACTGAAGCTTTCTTT. This encodes CASSLYGDIPNTEAFF.

The chain couples TRBV25-1 to TRBJ2-7; 7 nucleotides agree with TRBD1. The germline CDR1 and CDR2 sequences are MGHDK and SYGVNS. After removal of 5 bases from V and 0 bases from J, the junction contained 4 bases not matched to a gene. The CDR3 is 14 residues long. Here the CDR3 reads CASSPTGSSYEQYF. CDR3 nucleotide sequence: TGTGCCAGCAGTCCGACAGGGTCCTCCTACGAGCAGTACTTC.

The chain combines TRBV7-9 with TRBJ1-4; tentative D call: TRBD1 (6 bases). CDR1 and CDR2 from the germline V gene are SEHNR and FQNEAQ (reference sequence). The CDR3 runs to 15 residues. Trimming shortened V by 5 bases and J by 3 bases, and 13 bases separated the two germline ends. The CDR3 loop is CASSQQGIPNEKLFF. Here the CDR3 DNA reads TGTGCCAGCAGCCAACAGGGAATTCCTAATGAAAAACTGTTTTTT.

DNA for the CDR3: TGTGCCAGCAGTTTATCAGGGATCCTTAACTATGGCTACACCTTC. This codes for CASSLSGILNYGYTF. V and J are TRBV28 and TRBJ1-2, with D possibly TRBD1 on 5 matching bases. The CDR3 consists of 15 residues. Germline assignment: CDR1 MDHEN and CDR2 SYDVKM. The V end was cut by 1 base, the J end by 1 base, with 10 bases between.

V gene TRBV4-3 combines with J gene TRBJ1-5; no firm D call. Trimming removed 4 bases at V and 7 bases at J, with 11 bases between. The CDR3 runs 13 residues. Per the germline V gene, CDR1 is LGHNA and CDR2 is YSLEER. CDR3 DNA sequence: TGCGCCAGCAGCCCCTCCCCCCGGCAGCCCCAGCATTTT. This translates into CASSPSPRQPQHF.

In its sample, this clone was seen a few times. This rearrangement joins TRBV9 to TRBJ2-7; D perhaps matches TRBD1 (5 bases). Germline assignment: CDR1 SGDLS and CDR2 YYNGEE. The CDR3 loop spans 13 amino acids. V lost 4 bases, J lost 3 bases, and 11 bases lay in between. The CDR3: CASSPDIFYEQYF. CDR3 coding DNA: TGTGCCAGCAGCCCGGACATCTTCTACGAGCAGTACTTC.

The chain joins TRBV27 to TRBJ1-3, with TRBD1 as a possible D gene (5 bases). Trimming removed 4 bases at V and 0 bases at J, with 7 bases between. Germline V gives CDR1 MNHEY, CDR2 SMNVEV (reference sequence). This CDR3 has 14 amino acids. CDR3 nucleotide sequence: TGTGCCAGCAGTTCAGGGTTCTCTGGAAACACCATATATTTT. Translating it yields CASSSGFSGNTIYF.